This passage covers 5 T cell receptor beta chains from one sample sequenced in a study of blood T cell repertoires in COVID-19. The method was immunoSEQ multiplex PCR; TCRdb's version includes in-frame clones alone and lacks a portion of them. The sample consists of under 200,000 clones, around 86% of them appearing once. Sequenced: PBMCs or T cells enriched from blood (not recorded which). The source of these receptors is a woman between 35 and 50 years old in a cohort exposed to, infected with or recovered from COVID-19 (not recorded which).

In regard to this clone: Other DNA sequences in the sample encode the same CDR3. The chain carries TRBV5-1 and TRBJ1-5; D is unresolved. This CDR3 comprises 13 residues. The germline V gene has CDR1 SGHRS and CDR2 YFSETQ. V gave up 0 bases and J gave up 5 bases, with 6 bases separating them. The CDR3 bases are TGCGCCAGCAGCTTGGGCGGGGATCAGCCCCAGCATTTT. It specifies CASSLGGDQPQHF.

The rearrangement joins TRBV21-1 to TRBJ2-2; whether TRBD2, the table's D call, matches the DNA was not checked. TRBV21-1 is listed as a pseudogene. The CDR3 length is 18 residues. The CDR3, as DNA: TGTGCCAGCAGCAAACAAGGGTACGCGGGGGCGCGGACCGGGGAGCTGTTTTTT. Amino acids: CASSKQGYAGARTGELFF.

V gene TRBV7-6 combines with J gene TRBJ2-3; 7 nucleotides match TRBD2. The length of the CDR3 is 17 residues. V shed 7 bases and J 6 bases; nucleotides not matched to a gene: 19. From germline, CDR1 is SGHVS and CDR2 FNYEAQ. CDR3 region: CASTPWAGENLDDTQYF. Here the CDR3 DNA reads TGTGCCAGCACCCCTTGGGCGGGGGAAAACTTGGATGATACGCAGTATTTT.

The chain links TRBV11-3 to TRBJ1-5; D ambiguous. Germline CDR1 is SGHNT and CDR2 is YENEEA. V was cut by 0 bases and J by 4 bases, with 13 bases left in between. The CDR3 extends over 16 amino acids. The CDR3 sequence is CASSLEGGPTNQPQHF. Here the CDR3 DNA reads TGTGCCAGCAGCTTAGAAGGAGGCCCGACTAATCAGCCCCAGCATTTT.

This clone is a singleton in its sample. The chain uses TRBV11-2 and TRBJ2-2; TRBD1 is a possible D gene (5 bases). CDR1 SGHAT and CDR2 FQNNGV come from the germline V gene. The V and J ends lost 5 bases and 2 bases respectively, with 15 bases between them. The CDR3 contains 16 residues. The CDR3 DNA sequence: TGTGCCAGCAGCAAGACCCCAGGGATCAACACCGGGGAGCTGTTTTTT. Residues: CASSKTPGINTGELFF.